This TCR beta chain was recorded in a study of cytomegalovirus exposure and HLA in healthy donors. General observations from the study: A later analysis found most CMV-associated TCR beta chains apparently HLA-restricted.

Sampled while nominally healthy, donors likely had unrecorded immune exposures. In this sample, this clone turned up a few times. Its antigen remains unknown. J lost 6 bases, V lost 6 bases, and 1 base had no gene match. CDR1 is MGHDK, CDR2 SYGVNS, per germline. There are 14 residues in the CDR3. PCR employed 60 Vbeta and 13 Jbeta primers. The protocol was immunoSEQ multiplex PCR, while the TCRdb copy is restricted to in-frame clones and leaves out a portion. Among some 160,000 clones listed, over 80% were seen once. The sequence came from a woman between 18 and 29 years old in good health and CMV-seronegative. Material for sequencing was PBMCs. The chain combines TRBV25-1 with TRBJ2-2, with TRBD2 identical over 13 bases. CDR3 nucleotide sequence: TGTGCCAGCAGACTAGCGGGGGGGCCCGGGGAGCTGTTTTTT. This sequence encodes CASRLAGGPGELFF. The full variable domain, rest sourced from reference TRBV25-1 and TRBJ2-2, is EADIYQTPRYLVIGTGKKITLECSQTMGHDKMYWYQQDPGMELHLIHYSYGVNSTEKGDLSSESTVSRIRTEHFPLTLESARPSHTSQYLCASRLAGGPGELFFGEGSRLTVL.